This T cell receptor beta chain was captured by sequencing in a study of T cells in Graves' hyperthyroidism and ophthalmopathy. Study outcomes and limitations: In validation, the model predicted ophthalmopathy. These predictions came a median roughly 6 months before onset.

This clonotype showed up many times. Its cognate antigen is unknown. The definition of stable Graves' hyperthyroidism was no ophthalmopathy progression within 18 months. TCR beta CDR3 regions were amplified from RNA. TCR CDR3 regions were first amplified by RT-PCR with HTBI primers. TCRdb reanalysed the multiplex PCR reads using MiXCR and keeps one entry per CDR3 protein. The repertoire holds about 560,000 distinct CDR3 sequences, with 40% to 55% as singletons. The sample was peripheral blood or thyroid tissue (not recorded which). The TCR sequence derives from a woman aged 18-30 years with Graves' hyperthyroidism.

CDR3 in DNA: TGTGCCAGCAGCGTTGGCCAGGGAGACTATGGCTACACCTTC. Its translation: CASSVGQGDYGYTF. The chain uses TRBV9 and TRBJ1-2; TRBD1 might be the D (5 bases). The CDR3 has 14 amino acids. The V end was cut by 2 bases, the J end by 3 bases, with 11 bases between. Germline CDR1 and CDR2: SGDLS and YYNGEE.